This record covers a single T cell receptor (beta chain). Antigen unknown. Clones were sequenced by immunoSEQ multiplex PCR, and TCRdb holds only the in-frame ones, with some missing. The table lists tens of thousands of clones, about 80% of them singletons, with more than 14% in the top ten. The record originates from a study of radiotherapy plus CTLA-4 blockade in lung cancer. Background on the study: Objective response rate was around 19%; disease control rate, less than 40%. Findings of the study overall: After radiotherapy and ipilimumab, tumor-derived clones expanded in peripheral blood. Early clonal dynamics of blood T cells, together with interferon-beta, were reported as the best response predictor.

The length of the CDR3 is 14 residues. Germline V gene sequence: CDR1 SGHNT, CDR2 YYREEE (reference sequence). V gave up 7 bases and J gave up 4 bases; unmatched junction bases: 10. The rearrangement joins TRBV5-4 to TRBJ1-2, with TRBD1 matching over 7 bases. The clonotype comes from a human donor with non-small cell lung cancer that progressed on radiotherapy plus ipilimumab. The sequences come from peripheral blood, collected from a patient treated with radiotherapy plus ipilimumab. CDR3 sequence (DNA): TGTGCCAGCCGTTCACTCCGGGACAGCTATGGCTACACCTTC. Translated, it gives CASRSLRDSYGYTF.